This T cell receptor beta chain was sequenced for a study of blood T cell repertoires in COVID-19. Overall study context: COVID-19 samples, acute and convalescent, were from the United States, Italy and Spain.

In the authors' workflow: Reference gene primer amplification gave nucleated cell count estimates. Assay used: immunoSEQ multiplex PCR; TCRdb lists only in-frame clones, some missing. The DNA gave D and trimming, while V, J and clone size come from that table. The sample includes tens of thousands of clones, more than 60% seen only once; the top ten take approximately 16%. CDR1 SGHVS and CDR2 FNYEAQ come from the germline V gene. The CDR3 loop spans 16 amino acids. The J segment lost 2 bases and the V segment lost 4 bases, leaving 4 bases of the junction unmatched. In its sample, this clone was seen a few times.

J is TRBJ2-3 and V is TRBV7-6; TRBD2 aligns across 12 bases. The sequencing input was peripheral blood. The clonotype comes from a human donor in a cohort sampled during active COVID-19. The CDR3 DNA sequence: TGTGCCAGCAGCTCACTAGCGGGAGGCCACACAGATACGCAGTATTTT. Translating it yields CASSSLAGGHTDTQYF.